Listed here is a single T cell receptor (beta chain). This clonotype is large (0.1 to 1%) in terms of sample share. Its antigen remains undetermined. Base qualities are not recorded, but no much larger clone differs from it by a single base. The data stem from a study of spatial heterogeneity in lung cancer (dated by TCRdb to the late 2010s). With regard to the full study: More beta-chain than alpha-chain transcripts were consistently detected, likely reflecting higher beta-chain transcript abundance. In the raw uncorrected reads, each unique combination of TCR and UMI appeared more than ten times on average. Nonsynonymous mutation counts, determined by whole-exome sequencing of tumor tissue, were related to TCR repertoire features. At surgery, both alpha and beta chains were TCR-sequenced in 200 to 250 tumor regions, approximately 64 matched nontumor lung samples and around 50 PBMC samples. TCR transcript counts in tumor regions correlated strongly with a T cell transcriptional module score from matched bulk RNA-seq. In non-small cell lung cancer, the study made a quantitative comparison of TCR alpha and beta repertoires among multiple tumor regions, matched nontumor lung and blood. The investigation overall reported the following: Confirming at a functional level the hypothesis that regional TCRs recognize regional mutations was considered to require additional single-cell paired TCR alpha and beta sequencing. TCR-seq coverage of tumor T cells was estimated at only approximately 7% for alpha chains and 13% for beta chains. Counts of ubiquitous and regional expanded TCRs correlated with counts of ubiquitous and regional nonsynonymous mutations, respectively. The tumor nonsynonymous mutation count correlated with the number of expanded intratumoral alpha and beta TCRs.

Receptor amplification or capture employed 5' RACE. TCRdb lists the instrument as NextSeq 500. In the TCR library protocol, a unique molecular identifier was attached to each TCR cDNA molecule so that PCR and sequencing errors could be corrected. On the authors' methods: TCR identification, UMI-based error correction and CDR3 extraction were performed with Decombinator tools. TCRs above a frequency of 2 per 1,000, corresponding to the top 1% of the tumor frequency distribution, were defined as expanded. Expanded tumor TCRs were classed as regional if statistically deemed absent (corrected P<0.05) from at least one tumor region, otherwise ubiquitous. Each repertoire was subsampled 100 times to 5,000 TCRs, after which Renyi diversity was computed with the R vegan package. CDR3 similarity networks were constructed using string-kernel similarity of amino acid triplets, with links drawn between CDR3s whose pairwise similarity was above 0.82. TCRdb ran its own pipeline on the public reads, namely fastp trimming at Q25 and MiXCR clone calling, and kept in-frame beta chains. Identical CDR3 protein sequences are pooled into one entry, listed with their most common genes and DNA. None of the V and J calls come from the authors' own analysis; TCRdb made them. This sample gives 4,500 to 6,500 distinct CDR3 sequences in total; 13% of them show up just once. Roughly 15% of the sample goes to the ten largest clones.

The germline V gene encodes CDR1 SGHDT and CDR2 YYEEEE. The CDR3 goes from the cysteine to the phenylalanine over 14 residues. The retained sequence is limited to the CDR3, 42 bases, with the frame set at the first base. V is reduced by 2 bases and J by 5 bases, leaving a spacing of 14 bases between them. The sample's time point label, in plain terms: sample taken at primary tumor resection. The donors were 60 to 80 patients from the lung TRACERx cohort who had early-stage, untreated non-small cell lung cancer. Whole RNA extracted from tumor and nontumor lung tissue, or from cryopreserved PBMC samples, was used for TCR sequencing without cell sorting. Only patients for whom sufficient RNA was available from at least two tumor regions were selected for TCR sequencing. Tumor and adjacent nontumor lung specimens were reviewed by a lung pathologist before selection.

The TCR sequence derives from a female donor with early-stage non-small cell lung cancer. Rearrangement joined TRBV5-6 to TRBJ2-7, with a weak D call of TRBD1 (7 bases match). The material was lung tumor tissue, obtained at surgery. Here the CDR3 is given as CASSFRRGANEQYF. The bases read TGTGCCAGCAGCTTTCGCAGGGGGGCCAACGAGCAGTACTTC.